A selection of T cell receptor beta chains follows, all from one sample in a study of T cells after yellow fever vaccination. MiXCR, run by TCRdb on the 5' RACE reads, gives a single entry per CDR3 protein. This table holds 450,000 to 650,000 distinct CDR3 sequences, less than 15% found once. This specimen was PBMCs, taken on the day of the yellow fever booster vaccination. The source is a man aged 30-40 years who received the YFV17D yellow fever vaccine. Both conserved end residues are part of each CDR3. D genes are given only for firm matches. Clone size is not always given. Where it is, it says once, few, many or a class for expanded clones.

>TRBJ2-3|TRBD2|TRBV29-1|-
TGCAGCGTTGAAGGCCCCGGGACTAGCGGGAGAGGAAGCACAGATACGCAGTATTTT
CSVEGPGTSGRGSTDTQYF
>TRBJ2-7|-|TRBV7-2|few
TGTGCCAGCAGCAACGCCCGTACGTGGGAGGATTACGAGCAGTACTTC
CASSNARTWEDYEQYF
>TRBJ2-1|TRBD1|TRBV29-1|few
TGCAGCGCTGAGACAGGGTCGGACAATGAGCAGTTCTTC
CSAETGSDNEQFF
>TRBJ2-7|TRBD1|TRBV28|-
TGTGCCAGCAGACGTAGGGACAGGCGAAGCTCCTACGAGCAGTACTTC
CASRRRDRRSSYEQYF
>TRBJ2-1|-|TRBV14|few
TGTGCCAGCAGCCTATACTCCGCGGTGGGCTGGTTCTTC
CASSLYSAVGWFF
>TRBJ2-7|TRBD1|TRBV6-2/TRBV6-3|many
TGTGCCAGCAATCCACAGGGGGGCAACGAGCAGTACTTC
CASNPQGGNEQYF
>TRBJ2-1|-|TRBV15|few
TGTGCCACCAGCAGAGAGTCAGGGGATGAGCAGTTCTTC
CATSRESGDEQFF
>TRBJ1-1|TRBD1|TRBV19|-
TGTGCCAGTAGTTACCGGACAGGGATGAACACTGAAGCTTTCTTT
CASSYRTGMNTEAFF
>TRBJ2-7|-|TRBV6-5|many
TGTGCCAGCAGTTACGGGGACCCATTTTACGAGCAGTACTTC
CASSYGDPFYEQYF
>TRBJ1-3|-|TRBV12-3/TRBV12-4|few
TGTGCCAGCCTCGGGGGATTAACCGGAAACACCATATATTTT
CASLGGLTGNTIYF
>TRBJ2-7|TRBD1|TRBV7-2|few
TGTGCCAGCAGTCCCCTGACAGGGGCCCTCTACGAGCAGTACTTC
CASSPLTGALYEQYF
>TRBJ2-5|-|TRBV29-1|-
TGCAGCGTTGTATCGGGCGGAGGCGGGGAGACCCAGTACTTC
CSVVSGGGGETQYF
>TRBJ2-4|-|TRBV7-9|-
TGTGCCAGCAGCTTAGTATCCGTAGCCAAAAACATTCAGTACTTC
CASSLVSVAKNIQYF
>TRBJ2-1|-|TRBV10-3|-
TGTGCCATCAGGAAGATGTTGGGGGACAATGAGCAGTTCTTC
CAIRKMLGDNEQFF
>TRBJ2-7|-|TRBV4-3|few
TGCGCCAGCAGCCAAGGAGACAGGCAGGGATACGAGCAGTACTTC
CASSQGDRQGYEQYF
>TRBJ2-7|TRBD2|TRBV6-5|few
TGTGCCAGCAGTTACGATACTAGCGGGCCTTACGAGCAGTACTTC
CASSYDTSGPYEQYF
>TRBJ2-7|-|TRBV3-1|-
TGTGCCAGCAGCCCCTCGTCGGCGCCGTTCTACGAGCAGTACTTC
CASSPSSAPFYEQYF
>TRBJ2-3|-|TRBV2|few
TGTGCCAGCAACCTAGGACTAAACACAGATACGCAGTATTTT
CASNLGLNTDTQYF
>TRBJ1-2|TRBD1|TRBV12-3/TRBV12-4|-
TGTGCCAGCAGTATAGGACAGGGGTACTATGGCTACACCTTC
CASSIGQGYYGYTF
>TRBJ2-3|-|TRBV28|many
TGTGCCAGCAGTTTTCAGGACCGAGATACGCAGTATTTT
CASSFQDRDTQYF
>TRBJ2-7|-|TRBV6-2/TRBV6-3|-
TGTGCCAGCAGTTATTGGTTCTCCCCCTACGAGCAGTACTTC
CASSYWFSPYEQYF
>TRBJ2-5|TRBD1|TRBV19|-
TGTGCCACGGGACAGGGGGCTGCAGAGACCCAGTACTTC
CATGQGAAETQYF
>TRBJ2-5|TRBD1|TRBV4-2|-
TGTGCCAGCAGCCAAGGCCAGGGACAGTGGTACCAAGAGACCCAGTACTTC
CASSQGQGQWYQETQYF
>TRBJ2-2|-|TRBV29-1|-
TGCAGCGGGGACTCGAACACCGGGGAGCTGTTTTTT
CSGDSNTGELFF
>TRBJ2-1|-|TRBV24-1|few
TGTGCCACCAGTGGGGCGGGTGAGCAGTTCTTC
CATSGAGEQFF
>TRBJ2-1|TRBD2|TRBV7-2|few
TGTGCCAGCAGCTTATTAGCGGGACTCAATGAGCAGTTCTTC
CASSLLAGLNEQFF
>TRBJ1-1|TRBD1|TRBV28|many
TGTGCCAGCAGGCGACAGGGGGGGAGCACTGAAGCTTTCTTT
CASRRQGGSTEAFF
>TRBJ1-3|TRBD1|TRBV11-2|-
TGTGCCAGCAGCGGCGGGACAGACTCTGGAAACACCATATATTTT
CASSGGTDSGNTIYF
>TRBJ1-4|TRBD1|TRBV20-1|-
TGCAGTGCTCACCTGACAGGGGGCAATGAAAAACTGTTTTTT
CSAHLTGGNEKLFF
>TRBJ2-7|-|TRBV20-1|-
TGCAGTGCTAGAGAACCGGGAGCCTACGAGCAGTACTTC
CSAREPGAYEQYF
>TRBJ1-4|TRBD1|TRBV28|-
TGTGCCAGCAGTTCCTCCGGACAGGGACCTAATGAAAAACTGTTTTTT
CASSSSGQGPNEKLFF
>TRBJ2-1|TRBD2|TRBV29-1|few
TGCAGCGCTAGTAAGCGGGAGTACGGCTTCGACGAGCAGTTCTTC
CSASKREYGFDEQFF
>TRBJ2-1|-|TRBV29-1|-
TGCAGCGTTGCAGCTAGCAAGGGGGGTGAGCAGTTCTTC
CSVAASKGGEQFF
>TRBJ2-1|TRBD2|TRBV5-1|few
TGCGCCAGCAGCTTGGGATCACTAGCGGGAGGTGAGCAGTTCTTC
CASSLGSLAGGEQFF
>TRBJ2-3|TRBD2|TRBV14|few
TGTGCCAGCAGCCAAGTAGGTAGCGGGGTCACAGATACGCAGTATTTT
CASSQVGSGVTDTQYF
>TRBJ2-5|-|TRBV4-2|few
TGTGCCAGCAGTCAGGGGAGTGTTCAGCAAGAGACCCAGTACTTC
CASSQGSVQQETQYF
>TRBJ2-1|-|TRBV5-1|-
TGCGCCAGCAGCCCGGGACTTCAGAGCTCCTACAATGAGCAGTTCTTC
CASSPGLQSSYNEQFF
>TRBJ1-3|TRBD1|TRBV5-1|-
TGCGCCAGCAGTTTGCAGGGGGGCACTGGAAACACCATATATTTT
CASSLQGGTGNTIYF
>TRBJ1-6|-|TRBV28|-
TGTGCCAGCACGCAATCCGGGGCAGGTGGGAATTCACCCCTCCACTTT
CASTQSGAGGNSPLHF
>TRBJ2-1|TRBD1|TRBV28|-
TGTGCCAGCAGTTTGTATGACAGGGCGCACTTC
CASSLYDRAHF
>TRBJ2-7|-|TRBV12-3/TRBV12-4|few
TGTGCCAGCAGTCTCGATGGCCACCGCTCCGAGCAGTACTTC
CASSLDGHRSEQYF
>TRBJ2-1|TRBD1|TRBV3-1|few
TGTGCCAGCAGCCAAGATTGGGGGGACAGGGTAAGCTACAATGAGCAGTTCTTC
CASSQDWGDRVSYNEQFF
>TRBJ2-5|TRBD2|TRBV20-1|few
TGCAGTGCTAGGGGGGTGGCTCTAGCGGGTCAAGAGACCCAGTACTTC
CSARGVALAGQETQYF
>TRBJ2-2|-|TRBV12-3/TRBV12-4|few
TGTGCCAGTGGTACCCCTCTGGTCTGGGGGGAGCTGTTTTTT
CASGTPLVWGELFF
>TRBJ1-5|-|TRBV10-2|-
TGCGCCAGCAGTGTACAGCTGAATCAGCCCCAGCATTTT
CASSVQLNQPQHF
>TRBJ2-5|TRBD1|TRBV7-2|few
TGTGCCAGCAGCGGACAGGGGGCGCAAGAGACCCAGTACTTC
CASSGQGAQETQYF
>TRBJ1-5|-|TRBV7-2|few
TGTGCCAGCAGCCAAGGGACCTATAGCAATCAGCCCCAGCATTTT
CASSQGTYSNQPQHF
>TRBJ2-3|TRBD2|TRBV5-1|few
TGCGCCAGCAGCTCTGGACTAGCGGGAGGGCCGAACACAGATACGCAGTATTTT
CASSSGLAGGPNTDTQYF
>TRBJ2-3|-|TRBV7-7|few
TGTGCTAGCAGCTTAGTACCAGGCAACACAGATACGCAGTATTTT
CASSLVPGNTDTQYF
>TRBJ1-1|-|TRBV12-3/TRBV12-4|many
TGTGCCAGCAGTCCTCAGGGGACTGAAGCTTTCTTT
CASSPQGTEAFF
>TRBJ1-2|-|TRBV5-1|-
TGCGCCAGCAGCTTGGGACTCCAAGGCTATGGCTACACCTTC
CASSLGLQGYGYTF
>TRBJ2-7|-|TRBV20-1|-
TGCAGTGCTAGAGATCGGGAAGGGCGCTACGAGCAGTACTTC
CSARDREGRYEQYF
>TRBJ2-7|TRBD2|TRBV5-1|-
TGCGCCAGCAGCTCGCGGGGGAGCACCTACAAGCAGTACTTC
CASSSRGSTYKQYF
>TRBJ2-7|-|TRBV6-2/TRBV6-3|few
TGTGCCAGCATCGACAGGAGAGGGAATTCCTACGAGCAGTACTTC
CASIDRRGNSYEQYF
>TRBJ2-3|TRBD2|TRBV27|few
TGTGCCAGCAGTTTATTTAGCGGGCCACCGTCCCATACGCAGTATTTT
CASSLFSGPPSHTQYF
>TRBJ1-4|-|TRBV27|-
TGTGCCAGCGGCCGTCGGGGGGAGGAAAAACTGTTTTTT
CASGRRGEEKLFF
>TRBJ1-5|-|TRBV27|-
TGTGCCAGCAGTGGCATCAATAGCAATCAGCCCCAGCATTTT
CASSGINSNQPQHF
>TRBJ2-7|TRBD1|TRBV25-1|few
TGTGCCAGCTGGGACAGGGTAGGCGAGCAGTACTTC
CASWDRVGEQYF
>TRBJ2-7|-|TRBV3-1|-
TGTGCCAGCAGCCAAGATAGACGGGGACTCGAGCAGTACTTC
CASSQDRRGLEQYF
>TRBJ1-2|-|TRBV5-5|-
TGTGCCAGCAGCTACCGCGATTTAAACTATGGCTACACCTTC
CASSYRDLNYGYTF